Below, 17 T cell receptor beta chains from the same sample are listed, as sequenced in a study of cytomegalovirus exposure and HLA in healthy donors. Both 60 Vbeta primers and 13 Jbeta primers went into the PCR. Assay used: immunoSEQ multiplex PCR; TCRdb lists only in-frame clones, some missing. The table has around 100,000 clones, around two thirds seen once. The sample consisted of PBMCs. These receptors originate from a man aged 45-65 years in good health and CMV-seropositive.

This chain joins TRBV5-1 and TRBJ1-2, with 8 bases identical to TRBD1. V trimming: 1 base; J trimming: 8 bases; junction bases outside the gene matches: 7. There are 14 residues in the CDR3. Germline V gene lookup returns CDR1 SGHRS and CDR2 YFSETQ. In nucleotides, the CDR3 is TGCGCCAGCAGCTTGCAAACAGGGGGAGAGGGCTACACCTTC. It yields the protein CASSLQTGGEGYTF.

The gene calls are TRBV5-6 and TRBJ1-1; D not resolved. This CDR3 spans 13 amino acids. Germline V gene data show CDR1 as SGHDT and CDR2 as YYEEEE. Trimming shortened V by 2 bases and J by 2 bases, and 7 bases separated the two germline ends. Here the CDR3 DNA reads TGTGCCAGCAGCTTCGGGTTCAACACTGAAGCTTTCTTT. Protein sequence: CASSFGFNTEAFF. Combining the CDR3 with reference TRBV5-6 and TRBJ1-1 gives the whole variable domain DAGVTQSPTHLIKTRGQQVTLRCSPKSGHDTVSWYQQALGQGPQFIFQYYEEEERQRGNFPDRFSGHQFPNYSSELNVNALLLGDSALYLCASSFGFNTEAFFGQGTRLTVV.

CDR3 loop: CASSGRVSYEQYF. The CDR3 region has the DNA TGTGCCAGCAGCGGCAGGGTATCCTACGAGCAGTACTTC. This chain joins TRBV5-6 and TRBJ2-7; weak D call: TRBD1 (5 bases). The ends were cut back, 4 bases at V and 1 base at J, with 9 bases in the middle. The CDR3 consists of 13 residues. Germline lookup yields CDR1 SGHDT and CDR2 YYEEEE. Variable domain in full (rest from reference TRBV5-6 and TRBJ2-7): DAGVTQSPTHLIKTRGQQVTLRCSPKSGHDTVSWYQQALGQGPQFIFQYYEEEERQRGNFPDRFSGHQFPNYSSELNVNALLLGDSALYLCASSGRVSYEQYFGPGTRLTVT.

The chain combines TRBV9 with TRBJ1-5; 9 bases match TRBD1. V lost 3 bases to trimming and J lost 7 bases; unmatched junction nucleotides: 5. The CDR3 runs 14 residues. In germline, CDR1 is SGDLS, CDR2 YYNGEE. The CDR3 reads CASSAGQGGQPQHF. The CDR3 DNA sequence: TGTGCCAGCAGCGCGGGACAGGGAGGGCAGCCCCAGCATTTT.

The chain recombines TRBV10-1 with TRBJ1-1, with D maybe TRBD1 (6 bases). CDR3 length: 15 amino acids. Per germline, CDR1 WNHNN and CDR2 SYGVQD (reference sequence). Trimming took 6 bases from V and 0 from J, leaving 14 bases between them. The CDR3 is CASRLTGPMNTEAFF. The CDR3 DNA follows: TGCGCCAGCAGATTGACAGGTCCCATGAACACTGAAGCTTTCTTT.

The V and J genes are TRBV4-1 and TRBJ2-5; 7 bases map to TRBD1. Per germline, CDR1 MGHRA and CDR2 YSYEKL. The CDR3 has 17 amino acids. J lost 7 bases, V lost 4 bases, and 18 bases had no gene match. CDR3 region: CASSPGPRQGTFGTQYF. The CDR3 coding sequence is TGCGCCAGCAGCCCCGGCCCCCGACAGGGCACCTTCGGGACCCAGTACTTC.

The rearrangement links TRBV5-1 to TRBJ2-5; a possible D gene is TRBD2 (6 bases). The CDR3 extends over 16 amino acids. V was trimmed by 1 base and J by 2 bases, leaving 15 bases between them. Germline V gene data show CDR1 as SGHRS and CDR2 as YFSETQ. The CDR3 DNA sequence: TGCGCCAGCAGCTTGACCCCGGGACTGATACAAGAGACCCAGTACTTC. It specifies CASSLTPGLIQETQYF. The entire variable domain, with the rest obtained from reference TRBV5-1 and TRBJ2-5, is as follows: KAGVTQTPRYLIKTRGQQVTLSCSPISGHRSVSWYQQTPGQGLQFLFEYFSETQRNKGNFPGRFSGRQFSNSRSEMNVSTLELGDSALYLCASSLTPGLIQETQYFGPGTRLLVL.

The CDR3 region is CASSSMGGTEAFF. CDR3 coding DNA: TGTGCCAGCAGCTCCATGGGGGGCACTGAAGCTTTCTTT. The gene calls are TRBV7-6 and TRBJ1-1; a weak D match, TRBD1 (5 bases). Germline V gives CDR1 SGHVS, CDR2 FNYEAQ. The CDR3 runs to 13 residues. V lost 4 bases and J lost 4, with 10 bases in between.

The chain has TRBV29-1 and TRBJ1-2; D uncertain. V was pared by 4 bases and J by 1 base, with 10 bases between. The V gene's germline CDR1 is SQVTM and CDR2 ANQGSEA. This CDR3 is 13 amino acids long. The CDR3 region is CSVGTDLNYGYTF. The CDR3 bases are TGCAGCGTTGGAACAGACCTTAACTATGGCTACACCTTC.

This clone showed up just once. The chain combines TRBV18 with TRBJ2-3; 8 nucleotides line up with TRBD2. Trimming cost V 5 bases and J 1 base; bases outside gene matches: 5. Germline V gene data show CDR1 as KGHSH and CDR2 as LQKENI. The CDR3 has 15 amino acids. The CDR3 bases are TGTGCCAGCTCATCCTACGGGGGGGGCACAGATACGCAGTATTTT. Amino acids: CASSSYGGGTDTQYF.

The V gene is TRBV7-8, the J gene TRBJ1-1; the match to TRBD1 covers 8 bases. Germline V gene data show CDR1 as SGHVS and CDR2 as FQNEAQ. The CDR3 spans 14 residues. V shed 3 bases, J shed 2 bases, and the junction held 2 bases outside the gene matches. The chain's CDR3 is CASSFGTGNTEAFF. CDR3 coding DNA: TGTGCCAGCAGCTTTGGGACAGGTAACACTGAAGCTTTCTTT. Drawing the rest from reference TRBV7-8 and TRBJ1-1, the complete variable domain is GAGVSQSPRYKVAKRGQDVALRCDPISGHVSLFWYQQALGQGPEFLTYFQNEAQLDKSGLPSDRFFAERPEGSVSTLKIQRTQQEDSAVYLCASSFGTGNTEAFFGQGTRLTVV.

In this sample, this clone turned up once. The chain carries TRBV7-9 and TRBJ1-5; a possible D gene is TRBD1 (5 bases). Per the germline V gene, CDR1 is SEHNR and CDR2 is FQNEAQ (reference sequence). The V end was cut by 1 base, the J end by 7 bases, with 5 bases between. The CDR3 runs 12 residues. In nucleotides, the CDR3 is TGTGCCAGCAGCTTAGACAGGCAGCCCCAGCATTTT. Amino acids: CASSLDRQPQHF. Looking up the rest from reference TRBV7-9 and TRBJ1-5 gives the full variable domain: DTGVSQNPRHKITKRGQNVTFRCDPISEHNRLYWYRQTLGQGPEFLTYFQNEAQLEKSRLLSDRFSAERPKGSFSTLEIQRTEQGDSAMYLCASSLDRQPQHFGDGTRLSIL.

The V call is TRBV11-2, the J call TRBJ2-7; no firm D call. Trimming cost V 1 base and J 2 bases, with 9 bases left between them. From germline, CDR1 is SGHAT and CDR2 FQNNGV. There are 14 residues in the CDR3. The CDR3 reads CASSLGYRAYEQYF. CDR3 bases: TGTGCCAGCAGCTTAGGTTACAGAGCCTACGAGCAGTACTTC.

V and J are TRBV23-1 and TRBJ1-5, with 9 bases lining up with TRBD1. TRBV23-1 has ORF status, its function being uncertain. After removal of 8 bases from V and 0 bases from J, the junction contained 8 bases not matched to a gene. The CDR3 runs to 16 residues. In DNA, the CDR3 is TGCGCCAGCCCTGGGAGGGACAGGGTTAGCAATCAGCCCCAGCATTTT. Protein sequence: CASPGRDRVSNQPQHF.

This chain connects TRBV7-3 to TRBJ2-2, with 10 bases that match TRBD2. The CDR3 totals 15 residues. Germline V gene sequence: CDR1 SGHTA, CDR2 FQGTGA. After removal of 5 bases from V and 8 bases from J, the junction contained 8 bases not matched to a gene. In DNA form, the CDR3 reads TGTGCCAGCAGCCCGAGCGGGGGGGCCGTTGGGGAGCTGTTTTTT. It yields the protein CASSPSGGAVGELFF.

This chain connects TRBV19 to TRBJ1-4, with 11 nucleotides matching TRBD1. The germline V gene encodes CDR1 LNHDA and CDR2 SQIVND (reference sequence). This CDR3 region has 17 residues. The V segment lost 8 bases and the J segment 3 bases; nucleotides outside the gene matches: 11. CDR3 residues: CASAEGTGGTANEKLFF. CDR3 DNA: TGTGCCAGTGCCGAGGGGACAGGGGGTACGGCTAATGAAAAACTGTTTTTT.

In regard to this clone: The same CDR3 can be traced to other DNA sequences in this sample. V is TRBV10-1 and J is TRBJ2-1; 10 nucleotides align to TRBD2. Per the germline V gene, CDR1 is WNHNN and CDR2 is SYGVQD (reference sequence). The length of the CDR3 is 14 residues. J gave up 6 bases and V 6 bases, and 5 bases lay outside the gene matches. In DNA, the CDR3 is TGCGCCAGCAGCAGGACTAGCGGAGGCAATGAGCAGTTCTTC. It codes for CASSRTSGGNEQFF.